This T cell receptor beta chain is from a study of vaccination effects on CD4 cells after COVID-19. The CDR3 has 15 residues. Germline-derived CDR1 and CDR2 are SGHRS and YFSETQ. V was trimmed by 1 base and J by 1 base, leaving 8 bases between them. Profiled with immunoSEQ multiplex PCR; TCRdb holds only in-frame clones, not every one. Here the sample spans some 52,000 clones, 79% being singletons. On this clone itself: Antigen unknown.

Antigen-specific CD4+ T cells were first expanded with viral peptide pools by the ViraFEST assay and only then sequenced. The authors isolated CD4+ T cells after around nine days of culture. Each vaccine recipient was nucleocapsid antibody negative and had no prior SARS-CoV-2 infection. The sequence derives from a human donor who received a COVID-19 vaccine. The sample in question was CD4+ T cells from PBMCs cultured with HCoV-OC43 spike peptides, obtained before COVID-19 vaccination. Subset: HCoV-OC43 spike overlapping peptide pool stimulation. The J gene is TRBJ1-4, the V gene TRBV5-1, with unresolved D. CDR3 bases: TGCGCCAGCAGCTTGTTGTCCGTAACTAATGAAAAACTGTTTTTT. It yields the protein CASSLLSVTNEKLFF.